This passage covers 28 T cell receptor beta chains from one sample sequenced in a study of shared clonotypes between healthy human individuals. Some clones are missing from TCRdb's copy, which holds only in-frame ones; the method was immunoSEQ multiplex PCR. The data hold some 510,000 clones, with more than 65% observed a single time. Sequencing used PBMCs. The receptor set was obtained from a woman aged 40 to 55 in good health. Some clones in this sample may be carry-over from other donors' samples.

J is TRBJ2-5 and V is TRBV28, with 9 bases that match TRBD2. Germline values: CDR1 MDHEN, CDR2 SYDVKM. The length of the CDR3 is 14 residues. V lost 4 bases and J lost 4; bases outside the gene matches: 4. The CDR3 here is CASSSGSGRETQYF. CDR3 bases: TGTGCCAGCAGTTCAGGTAGCGGGAGAGAGACCCAGTACTTC.

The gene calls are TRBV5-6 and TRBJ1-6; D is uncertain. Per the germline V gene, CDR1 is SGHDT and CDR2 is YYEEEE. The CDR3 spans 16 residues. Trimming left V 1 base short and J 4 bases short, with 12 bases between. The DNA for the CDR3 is TGTGCCAGCAGCTTGTCCAGAAGAGCTTATAATTCACCCCTCCACTTT. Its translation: CASSLSRRAYNSPLHF.

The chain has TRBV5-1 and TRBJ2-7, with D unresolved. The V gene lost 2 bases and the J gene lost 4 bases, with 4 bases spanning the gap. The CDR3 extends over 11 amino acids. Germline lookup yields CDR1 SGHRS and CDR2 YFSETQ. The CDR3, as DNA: TGCGCCAGCAGCTTTCTGTACGAGCAGTACTTC. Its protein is CASSFLYEQYF.

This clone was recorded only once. CDR3 loop: CATSRDQGVGYGYTF. The CDR3 nucleotides read TGTGCCACCAGCAGAGATCAGGGAGTGGGGTATGGCTACACCTTC. This chain connects TRBV15 to TRBJ1-2; TRBD1 is a possible D gene (5 bases). Germline CDR1 and CDR2: LNHNV and YYDKDF (reference sequence). The CDR3 extends over 15 amino acids. Trimming removed 0 bases at V and 5 bases at J, with 13 bases between.

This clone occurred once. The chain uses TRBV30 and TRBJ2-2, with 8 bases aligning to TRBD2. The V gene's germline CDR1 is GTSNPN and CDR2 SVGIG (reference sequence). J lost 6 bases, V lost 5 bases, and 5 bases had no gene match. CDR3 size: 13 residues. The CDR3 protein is CAWRGGRAGELFF. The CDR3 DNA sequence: TGTGCCTGGCGGGGGGGCCGGGCCGGGGAGCTGTTTTTT.

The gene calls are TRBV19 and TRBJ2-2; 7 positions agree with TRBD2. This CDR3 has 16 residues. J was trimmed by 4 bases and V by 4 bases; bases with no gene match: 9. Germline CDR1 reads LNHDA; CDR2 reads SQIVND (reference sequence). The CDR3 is CASSRGREYGTGELFF. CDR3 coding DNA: TGTGCCAGTAGTAGAGGGCGGGAGTATGGCACCGGGGAGCTGTTTTTT.

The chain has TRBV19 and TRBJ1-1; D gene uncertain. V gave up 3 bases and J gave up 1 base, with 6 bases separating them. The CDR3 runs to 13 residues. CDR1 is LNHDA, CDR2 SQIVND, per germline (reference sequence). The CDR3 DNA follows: TGTGCCAGTAGTATGTCCGGGAACACTGAAGCTTTCTTT. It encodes CASSMSGNTEAFF.

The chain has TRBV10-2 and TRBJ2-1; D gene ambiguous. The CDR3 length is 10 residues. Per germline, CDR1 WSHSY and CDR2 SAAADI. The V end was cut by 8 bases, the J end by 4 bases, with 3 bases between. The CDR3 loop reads CASGYNEQFF. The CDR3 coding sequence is TGCGCCAGCGGTTACAATGAGCAGTTCTTC.

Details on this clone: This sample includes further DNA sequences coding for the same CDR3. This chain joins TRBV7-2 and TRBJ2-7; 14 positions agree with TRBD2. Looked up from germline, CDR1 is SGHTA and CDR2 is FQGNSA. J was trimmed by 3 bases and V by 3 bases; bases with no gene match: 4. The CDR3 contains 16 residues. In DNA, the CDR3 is TGTGCCAGCAGCTTGGATGGGACTAGCGGGAGCTACGAGCAGTACTTC. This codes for CASSLDGTSGSYEQYF. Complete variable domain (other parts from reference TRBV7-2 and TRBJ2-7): GAGVSQSPSNKVTEKGKDVELRCDPISGHTALYWYRQSLGQGLEFLIYFQGNSAPDKSGLPSDRFSAERTGGSVSTLTIQRTQQEDSAVYLCASSLDGTSGSYEQYFGPGTRLTVT.

This chain's CDR3 is CASSLSGGTYEQYF. The CDR3 DNA reads as TGCGCCAGCAGCCTGAGTGGGGGTACCTACGAGCAGTACTTC. The rearrangement uses TRBV5-1 and TRBJ2-7; D possibly uses TRBD1 or TRBD2 (5 bases each). CDR3 length equals 14 residues. V shed 4 bases and J shed 2 bases, with 13 bases lying between them. Germline-derived CDR1 and CDR2 are SGHRS and YFSETQ.

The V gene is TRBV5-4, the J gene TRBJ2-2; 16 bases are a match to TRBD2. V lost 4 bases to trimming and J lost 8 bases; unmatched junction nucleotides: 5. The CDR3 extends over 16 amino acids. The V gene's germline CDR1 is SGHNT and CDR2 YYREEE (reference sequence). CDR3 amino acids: CASSPGTSGRAGELFF. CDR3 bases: TGTGCCAGCAGCCCCGGGACTAGCGGGAGGGCTGGGGAGCTGTTTTTT. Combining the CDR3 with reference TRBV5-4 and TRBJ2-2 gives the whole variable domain ETGVTQSPTHLIKTRGQQVTLRCSSQSGHNTVSWYQQALGQGPQFIFQYYREEENGRGNFPPRFSGLQFPNYSSELNVNALELDDSALYLCASSPGTSGRAGELFFGEGSRLTVL.

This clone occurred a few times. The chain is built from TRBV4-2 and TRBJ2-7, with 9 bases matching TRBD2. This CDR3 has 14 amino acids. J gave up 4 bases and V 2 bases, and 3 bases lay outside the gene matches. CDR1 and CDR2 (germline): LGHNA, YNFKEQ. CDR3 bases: TGTGCCAGCAGCCAAAAGCGGGAGGTGTACGAGCAGTACTTC. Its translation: CASSQKREVYEQYF.

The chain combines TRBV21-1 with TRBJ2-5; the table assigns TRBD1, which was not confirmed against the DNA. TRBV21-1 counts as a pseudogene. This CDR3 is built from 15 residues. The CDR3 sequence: CASSRRTGSRETQYF. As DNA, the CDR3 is TGTGCCAGCAGCAGACGGACAGGGAGTAGAGAGACCCAGTACTTC.

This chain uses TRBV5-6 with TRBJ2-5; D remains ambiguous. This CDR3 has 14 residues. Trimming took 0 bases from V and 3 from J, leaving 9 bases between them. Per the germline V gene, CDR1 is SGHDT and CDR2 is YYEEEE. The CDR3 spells CASSLVSGEETQYF. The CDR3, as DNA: TGTGCCAGCAGCTTGGTTTCAGGTGAAGAGACCCAGTACTTC.

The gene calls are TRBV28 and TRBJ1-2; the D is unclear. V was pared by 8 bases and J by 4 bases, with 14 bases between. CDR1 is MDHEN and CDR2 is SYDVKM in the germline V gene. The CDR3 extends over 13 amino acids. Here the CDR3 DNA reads TGTGCCAGCTTCCGAGTCGACGGCTATGGCTACACCTTC. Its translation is CASFRVDGYGYTF.

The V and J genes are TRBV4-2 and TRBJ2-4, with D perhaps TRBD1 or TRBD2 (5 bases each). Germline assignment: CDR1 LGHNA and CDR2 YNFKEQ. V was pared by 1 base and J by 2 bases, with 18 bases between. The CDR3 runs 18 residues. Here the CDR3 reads CASSQVQMGVSTKNIQYF. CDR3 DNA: TGTGCCAGCAGCCAAGTTCAAATGGGGGTTTCGACCAAAAACATTCAGTACTTC.

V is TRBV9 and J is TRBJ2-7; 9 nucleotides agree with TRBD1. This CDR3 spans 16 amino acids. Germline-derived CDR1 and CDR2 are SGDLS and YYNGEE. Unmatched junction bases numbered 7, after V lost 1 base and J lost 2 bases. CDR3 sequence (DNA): TGTGCCAGCAGCGTACAGGGGACAGGGACCCCCTACGAGCAGTACTTC. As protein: CASSVQGTGTPYEQYF.

The CDR3: CASSLGPGQAHYGYTF. CDR3 nucleotides: TGTGCCAGCAGCTTAGGGCCGGGACAGGCACACTATGGCTACACCTTC. The chain couples TRBV7-8 to TRBJ1-2, with 8 bases fitting TRBD1. CDR1 and CDR2 from the germline V gene are SGHVS and FQNEAQ. V dropped 1 base and J dropped 3; count of bases not matched to a gene: 7. CDR3 size: 16 residues.

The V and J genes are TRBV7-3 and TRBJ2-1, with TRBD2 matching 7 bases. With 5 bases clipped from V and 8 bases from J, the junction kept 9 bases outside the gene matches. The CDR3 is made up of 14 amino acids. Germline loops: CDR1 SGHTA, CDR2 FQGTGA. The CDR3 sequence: CASSPRDYQDEQFF. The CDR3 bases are TGTGCCAGCAGCCCCCGGGACTACCAAGATGAGCAGTTCTTC.

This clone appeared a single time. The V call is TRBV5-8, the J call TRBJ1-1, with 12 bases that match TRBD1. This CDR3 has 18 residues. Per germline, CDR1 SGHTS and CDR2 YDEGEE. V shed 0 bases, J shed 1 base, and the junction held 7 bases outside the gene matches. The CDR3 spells CASSLDVGTGGKNTEAFF. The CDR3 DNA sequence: TGTGCCAGCAGCTTGGATGTGGGGACAGGGGGCAAGAACACTGAAGCTTTCTTT.

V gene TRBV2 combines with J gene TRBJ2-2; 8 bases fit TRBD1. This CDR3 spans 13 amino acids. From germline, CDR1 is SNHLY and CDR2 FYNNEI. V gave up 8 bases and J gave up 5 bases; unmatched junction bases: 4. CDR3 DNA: TGTGCCAGCGGGGACAGGCCTACCGGGGAGCTGTTTTTT. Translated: CASGDRPTGELFF.

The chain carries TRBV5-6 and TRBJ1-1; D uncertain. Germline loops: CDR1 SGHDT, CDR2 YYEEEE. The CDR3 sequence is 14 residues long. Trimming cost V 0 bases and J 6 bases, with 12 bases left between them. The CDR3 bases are TGTGCCAGCAGCTTGGCCCTAGGGAGGGCTGAAGCTTTCTTT. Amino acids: CASSLALGRAEAFF. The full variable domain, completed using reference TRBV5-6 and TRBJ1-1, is DAGVTQSPTHLIKTRGQQVTLRCSPKSGHDTVSWYQQALGQGPQFIFQYYEEEERQRGNFPDRFSGHQFPNYSSELNVNALLLGDSALYLCASSLALGRAEAFFGQGTRLTVV.

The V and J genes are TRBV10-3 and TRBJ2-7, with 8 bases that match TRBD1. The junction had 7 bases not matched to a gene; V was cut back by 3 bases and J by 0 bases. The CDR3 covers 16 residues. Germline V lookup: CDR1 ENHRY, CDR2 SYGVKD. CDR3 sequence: CAISDTDRGPSYEQYF. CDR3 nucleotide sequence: TGTGCCATCAGTGACACCGACAGGGGACCCTCCTACGAGCAGTACTTC.

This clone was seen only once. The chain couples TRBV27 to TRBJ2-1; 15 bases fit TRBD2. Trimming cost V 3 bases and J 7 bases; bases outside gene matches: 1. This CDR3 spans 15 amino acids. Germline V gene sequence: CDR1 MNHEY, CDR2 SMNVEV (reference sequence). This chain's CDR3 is CASSFGTSGRNEQFF. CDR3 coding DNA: TGTGCCAGCAGTTTCGGGACTAGCGGGAGGAATGAGCAGTTCTTC.

The CDR3: CAWSVLSPGRQYF. The CDR3 DNA sequence: TGTGCCTGGAGTGTACTAAGCCCCGGTAGGCAGTATTTT. This chain uses TRBV30 with TRBJ2-3, with D unclear. The CDR3 contains 13 residues. Trimming took 0 bases from V and 11 from J, leaving 15 bases between them. Germline assignment: CDR1 GTSNPN and CDR2 SVGIG (reference sequence).

The CDR3 spells CASSQPTTGVEKLFF. The CDR3, as DNA: TGTGCCAGCAGTCAACCTACTACAGGGGTTGAAAAACTGTTTTTT. The chain employs TRBV28 and TRBJ1-4; 7 bases match TRBD1. This CDR3 region has 15 residues. The germline CDR1 and CDR2 sequences are MDHEN and SYDVKM. V shed 5 bases and J 7 bases; nucleotides not matched to a gene: 10.

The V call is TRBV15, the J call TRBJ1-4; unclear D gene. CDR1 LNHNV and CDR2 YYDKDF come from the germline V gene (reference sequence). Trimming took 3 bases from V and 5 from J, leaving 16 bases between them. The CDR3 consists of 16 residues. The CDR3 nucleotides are TGTGCCACCAGCAGTCCTCATAGTTCCCTGAATGAAAAACTGTTTTTT. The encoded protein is CATSSPHSSLNEKLFF.

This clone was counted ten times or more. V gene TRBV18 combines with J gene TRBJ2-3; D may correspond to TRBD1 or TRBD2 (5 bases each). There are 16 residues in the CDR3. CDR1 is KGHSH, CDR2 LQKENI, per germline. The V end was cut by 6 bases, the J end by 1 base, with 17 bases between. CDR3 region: CASSVRGVRGTDTQYF. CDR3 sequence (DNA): TGTGCCAGCTCGGTCCGGGGCGTGCGTGGCACAGATACGCAGTATTTT.